In this sample, the clone carrying this T cell receptor beta chain turned up many times. Antigen: not known. Between the trimmed V and J ends, which lost 3 bases and 9 bases, there was a span of 11 bases. Per the germline V gene, CDR1 is KGHDR and CDR2 is SFDVKD. CDR3 size: 13 residues. Attached unique molecular identifiers marked individual cDNA molecules. MiXCR, applied by TCRdb to the 5' RACE reads, yields one record per CDR3 protein. The sample has fewer than 75,000 distinct CDR3 sequences, around 18% seen once; the top ten hold 7.5% to 10%. This sample was taken from a study of early T cells in non-severe SARS-CoV-2 infection. Overall study findings and caveats: Private and CD4 specificities were missed by VDJdb matching, which favored anti-spike CD8 responses.

This clonotype originated in an adult who was a healthcare worker with PCR-confirmed SARS-CoV-2 infection or an uninfected control (not recorded which). The V gene is TRBV24-1, the J gene TRBJ2-1, with a weak D call TRBD1 (5 bases). Sequencing used whole blood, obtained at baseline. Here the CDR3 reads CATSDVRGTEQFF. CDR3 in DNA: TGTGCCACCAGTGATGTAAGGGGCACTGAGCAGTTCTTC.